The 10 T cell receptor beta chains below were found in one sample sequenced in a study of CD8 T cells in ankylosing spondylitis (TCRdb year 2017). The library was built by means of 5' RACE. TCRdb records Illumina HiSeq 2500 as the sequencer. TCRdb handled the public reads itself, with Q25 trimming in fastp and clone calling in MiXCR, and kept productive beta chains. Rows are combined by CDR3 protein, so each entry shows the most common genes and DNA. Present in this sample are 350,000 or so distinct CDR3 sequences, under 8.5% of which were seen just once. The ten largest account for more than 12% of the sample. Study-wide findings and limitations: A TCR beta motif made up of several highly homologous amino acid variants appeared to be characteristic of blood from ankylosing spondylitis patients.

For these TCRs, the target antigens are not known. Sample: blood, either unsorted or a sorted T cell fraction (not recorded which). Every receptor here comes from a male donor with ankylosing spondylitis.

This clonotype came up many times. The chain joins TRBV5-1 to TRBJ1-3; possibly TRBD1 for D (6 bases). This CDR3 is built from 13 residues. Germline V gene data show CDR1 as SGHRS and CDR2 as YFSETQ. V was pared by 5 bases and J by 1 base, with 7 bases between. DNA for the CDR3: TGCGCCAGCAGACAGGGATCTGGAAACACCATATATTTT. It specifies CASRQGSGNTIYF.

There are many counts of this clonotype. The chain has TRBV3-1 and TRBJ2-7, with D unclear. The CDR3 contains 13 residues. Trimming left V 1 base short and J 4 bases short, with 8 bases between. Germline CDR1 and CDR2: LGHDT and YNNKEL (reference sequence). For the CDR3, the DNA is TGTGCCAGCAGCCAAGCGGTACTTTACGAGCAGTACTTC. Translation: CASSQAVLYEQYF.

This clonotype was seen only a few times. This chain connects TRBV7-3 to TRBJ2-3; perhaps D is TRBD1 or TRBD2 (5 bases each). Germline CDR1 and CDR2: SGHTA and FQGTGA. V lost 5 bases, J lost 1 base, and 16 bases lay in between. This CDR3 contains 16 residues. CDR3 region: CASSPLGGVGTDTQYF. The DNA of the CDR3 is TGTGCCAGCAGCCCCCTTGGGGGAGTAGGCACAGATACGCAGTATTTT. Together with reference TRBV7-3 and TRBJ2-3, the CDR3 gives the full variable domain: GAGVSQTPSNKVTEKGKYVELRCDPISGHTALYWYRQSLGQGPEFLIYFQGTGAADDSGLPNDRFFAVRPEGSVSTLKIQRTERGDSAVYLCASSPLGGVGTDTQYFGPGTRLTVL.

The table lists this clonotype with a few counts. This chain joins TRBV2 and TRBJ1-4; no reliable D call. This CDR3 has 14 residues. The germline V gene encodes CDR1 SNHLY and CDR2 FYNNEI. V gave up 3 bases and J gave up 6 bases, with 11 bases separating them. This CDR3 reads CASSEIGRDEKLFF. In DNA form, the CDR3 reads TGTGCCAGCAGTGAGATAGGGCGGGATGAAAAACTGTTTTTT. Filled out from reference TRBV2 and TRBJ1-4, the complete variable domain reads EPEVTQTPSHQVTQMGQEVILRCVPISNHLYFYWYRQILGQKVEFLVSFYNNEISEKSEIFDDQFSVERPDGSNFTLKIRSTKLEDSAMYFCASSEIGRDEKLFFGSGTQLSVL.

This clonotype showed up just a few times. V is TRBV5-1 and J is TRBJ2-1; 9 bases agree with TRBD1. Germline V gives CDR1 SGHRS, CDR2 YFSETQ. Trimming removed 1 base from V and 7 bases from J; junction bases left unmatched: 12. CDR3 length equals 17 residues. The CDR3 DNA reads TGCGCCAGCAGCTTGAGGGATGGAGGACAGGGGAGTAATGAGCAGTTCTTC. Encoded protein: CASSLRDGGQGSNEQFF.

This clonotype occurred a few times. The rearrangement links TRBV29-1 to TRBJ1-2; TRBD1 agrees at 11 bases. Germline V gene data show CDR1 as SQVTM and CDR2 as ANQGSEA. The CDR3 runs 15 residues. Trimming took 7 bases from V and 3 from J; bases not matched to a gene: 10. Here the CDR3 reads CSATVGTGGHYGYTF. As DNA, the CDR3 is TGCAGCGCCACGGTAGGGACAGGGGGACACTATGGCTACACCTTC.

The V call is TRBV7-2, the J call TRBJ2-7, with D possibly TRBD2 on 5 matching bases. Trimming removed 0 bases from V and 12 bases from J, with 12 bases in between. The CDR3 is 12 residues long. Per germline, CDR1 SGHTA and CDR2 FQGNSA. The CDR3 DNA sequence: TGTGCCAGCAGCTTAGCCCCGGGGTTTCCGTACTTC. Its protein is CASSLAPGFPYF.

This clonotype was recorded at least ten times. The rearrangement links TRBV5-1 to TRBJ2-1, with D unclear. Germline V CDR1 and CDR2: SGHRS, YFSETQ. The CDR3 is made up of 11 amino acids. Trimming cost V 0 bases and J 7 bases, with 2 bases left between them. The CDR3, as DNA: TGCGCCAGCAGCTTGGAGAATGAGCAGTTCTTC. Translation: CASSLENEQFF.

The J gene is TRBJ2-7, the V gene TRBV7-6; 7 nucleotides align to TRBD1. The CDR3 loop spans 16 amino acids. V dropped 2 bases and J dropped 7; count of bases not matched to a gene: 14. Germline loops: CDR1 SGHVS, CDR2 FNYEAQ. The CDR3 nucleotides are TGTGCCAGCAGCTTAAATCGTCCAGGCCCAGGGGGAGAGCAGTACTTC. Its protein product is CASSLNRPGPGGEQYF.

The chain couples TRBV9 to TRBJ1-1; TRBD1 matches at 8 bases. Germline V gene lookup returns CDR1 SGDLS and CDR2 YYNGEE. This CDR3 comprises 14 residues. Trimming took 0 bases from V and 8 from J; bases not matched to a gene: 6. The CDR3 DNA reads as TGTGCCAGCAGCGTAGTCGCAGGGGGCGCGGAAGCTTTCTTT. It encodes CASSVVAGGAEAFF.